This record concerns one T cell receptor beta chain sequence. This clonotype appeared a few times. Its antigen is unknown. Per-nucleotide qualities are absent, and no much larger clonotype sits a single base away. The TCR beta CDR3 regions were amplified from RNA transcripts. The TCR CDR3 was subjected to a first round of RT-PCR using the HTBI primer set and the Qiagen OneStep RT-PCR kit. Libraries were constructed in a second round of multiplex PCR, after which size selection and purification were performed. Libraries were sequenced paired-end with 100 bp reads on an Illumina HiSeq2000. The source study handled its data this way. SOAPnuke was used to process the raw data, removing reads that contained adapters or uncalled bases, had a mean Phred below 15, or lacked an exact match to the constant primer or identifier. High-quality paired reads were merged using COPE v1.2.5, and each unique nucleotide sequence was defined as a clonotype. Clonotypes were aligned to IMGT TRBV, TRBD and TRBJ reference segments using MiTCR v1.1. Analysis was restricted to V-J combinations with a frequency above 0.0001, which covered 99.2% of repertoires. The TCS score was defined as F50 (clonal expansion) divided by E x V (chaos), with BLOSUM62-based TCRdist calculated between CDR3 peptides within each V-J. Welch's t-statistics and random forest reduced 450 to 600 V-J features to roughly 13, which were used in a naive Bayes classifier (R e1071). Thyroid-blood repertoire similarity was quantified with the Morisita-Horn index. TCRdb handled the public reads itself, with Q25 trimming in fastp and clone calling in MiXCR, and kept productive beta chains. Each CDR3 protein appears once, grouped with its most common genes and DNA. TCRdb, not the authors, supplied the V and J calls. In this sample the table shows about 640,000 distinct CDR3 sequences, about 45% of which occur a single time. More than 7% of the sample lies in the top ten.

The data are from a study of T cells in Graves' hyperthyroidism and ophthalmopathy (dated by TCRdb to about 2019). Study-wide context: TCR V-J signatures able to tell the groups apart were searched for in a discovery cohort of more than 90 patients, of whom roughly 42 had Graves' ophthalmopathy and roughly 58 had stable Graves' hyperthyroidism. Whether ophthalmopathy could be predicted prospectively was tested in an independent validation cohort made up of roughly 20 hyperthyroidism patients plus 17 patients who later progressed to ophthalmopathy. For training and testing, the roughly 97 patients in the discovery cohort were randomly divided in a 7:3 ratio. The study also compared thyroid tissue and blood T-cell repertoires from more than five Graves' hyperthyroidism patients. Following sampling, methimazole starting at 30 mg daily was given to hyperthyroidism patients, and high-dose intravenous methylprednisolone was given to ophthalmopathy patients. The paper reports TCR Vbeta CDR3 sequencing of approximately 140 peripheral blood samples: under 45 ophthalmopathy, about 75 hyperthyroidism and around 17 progressor patients. What the authors observed across the whole study: A 13 V-J signature model separated ophthalmopathy from stable hyperthyroidism, with 87.88% sensitivity and approximately 81% specificity in cross-validation and 80%/75% in testing. In validation, progression to ophthalmopathy was predicted by the model with nearly 71% sensitivity and 72% to 85% specificity, a median of approximately 6.5 months before onset. Most expanded thyroid clonotypes (frequency above 0.001) were also detected in blood, a finding suggesting that blood repertoires may reflect thyroid immune responses. Sample size was not statistically predetermined, and investigators were not blinded to group allocation.

The CDR3 measures 14 amino acids from cysteine to phenylalanine. The entry retains the CDR3 DNA only, 42 bases that are in frame from base 1. V lost 7 bases and J lost 8 bases, and the count of bases not matched to a germline gene is 8. The germline V gene gives CDR1 as SNHLY and CDR2 as FYNNEI. Exclusion was applied to patients with uncontrolled infections, other autoimmune diseases, pregnancy or lactation. Diagnoses were based on clinical symptoms, serum thyroxine and TRAb, thyroid ultrasound and orbital computed tomography. Total RNA was extracted using Trizol reagent, and RNA quality was assessed on an Agilent 2100 Bioanalyzer.

Material: peripheral blood or thyroid tissue (not recorded which). This TCR was sampled from an adult man with Graves' disease, either hyperthyroidism or ophthalmopathy (not recorded which). The sequence joins TRBV2 to TRBJ1-6, with 7 bases matching TRBD1. The CDR3 loop reads CASNPTGMDSPLHF. The DNA reads TGTGCCAGCAACCCGACAGGGATGGATTCACCCCTCCACTTT. The CDR3, completed at both ends by the reference TRBV2 and TRBJ1-6 genes, gives the full variable domain EPEVTQTPSHQVTQMGQEVILRCVPISNHLYFYWYRQILGQKVEFLVSFYNNEISEKSEIFDDQFSVERPDGSNFTLKIRSTKLEDSAMYFCASNPTGMDSPLHFGNGTRLTVT.